This is a list of T cell receptor beta chains from one sample in a study of blood T cell repertoires in COVID-19. Profiled with immunoSEQ multiplex PCR; TCRdb holds only in-frame clones, not every one. The sample holds about 93,000 clones, about 90% seen once. Source material: peripheral blood. All receptors derive from a human donor with active COVID-19. The donor label of this sample is uncertain. Each CDR3 is given with its conserved first and last residue. Each record gives: J gene, clone size, V gene, D gene, CDR3 protein, CDR3 DNA. D genes are given only for firm matches. Where a row states a size, it is once, few, many or the class of an expanded clone; other rows omit it.

j_call: TRBJ1-1
clone_size: .
v_call: TRBV6-5
d_call: .
cdr3_aa: CASSYADTNTEAFF
cdr3_nt: TGTGCCAGCAGTTACGCAGACACGAACACTGAAGCTTTCTTT

j_call: TRBJ1-2
clone_size: .
v_call: TRBV7-3
d_call: .
cdr3_aa: CASSLTGAENGYTF
cdr3_nt: TGTGCCAGCAGCTTAACAGGGGCGGAAAATGGCTACACCTTC

j_call: TRBJ2-1
clone_size: .
v_call: TRBV15
d_call: TRBD1
cdr3_aa: CATSRVRDRVRNEQFF
cdr3_nt: TGTGCCACCAGCAGAGTCCGGGACAGGGTTCGCAATGAGCAGTTCTTC

j_call: TRBJ1-2
clone_size: .
v_call: TRBV29-1
d_call: .
cdr3_aa: CSGEDPHNYGYTF
cdr3_nt: TGCAGCGGGGAGGACCCCCATAACTATGGCTACACCTTC

j_call: TRBJ1-6
clone_size: .
v_call: TRBV7-9
d_call: .
cdr3_aa: CASSLAQRVHF
cdr3_nt: TGTGCCAGCAGCTTAGCACAGCGGGTCCACTTT

j_call: TRBJ1-1
clone_size: .
v_call: TRBV6-6
d_call: .
cdr3_aa: CASSVEGTEAFF
cdr3_nt: TGTGCCAGCAGTGTAGAGGGAACTGAAGCTTTCTTT

j_call: TRBJ1-1
clone_size: .
v_call: TRBV12-3/TRBV12-4
d_call: TRBD1
cdr3_aa: CASSGDRVTEAFF
cdr3_nt: TGTGCCAGCAGTGGGGACAGGGTCACTGAAGCTTTCTTT

j_call: TRBJ1-1
clone_size: .
v_call: TRBV4-3
d_call: .
cdr3_aa: CASSRTMNTEAFF
cdr3_nt: TGCGCCAGCAGCCGTACTATGAACACTGAAGCTTTCTTT

j_call: TRBJ1-1
clone_size: .
v_call: TRBV6-4
d_call: .
cdr3_aa: CASRPDRGLNTEAFF
cdr3_nt: TGTGCCAGCAGGCCGGATAGGGGCCTGAACACTGAAGCTTTCTTT

j_call: TRBJ1-2
clone_size: once
v_call: TRBV6-6
d_call: .
cdr3_aa: CASSYSSQGNSGYTF
cdr3_nt: TGTGCCAGCAGTTACTCGTCCCAGGGGAACAGTGGCTACACCTTC

j_call: TRBJ1-5
clone_size: .
v_call: TRBV28
d_call: .
cdr3_aa: CASSSTVIQPQHF
cdr3_nt: TGTGCCAGCAGTTCTACGGTTATTCAGCCCCAGCATTTT

j_call: TRBJ1-1
clone_size: .
v_call: TRBV4-1
d_call: .
cdr3_aa: CASRQELPGAEAFF
cdr3_nt: TGCGCCAGCAGACAAGAGTTACCAGGCGCTGAAGCTTTCTTT

j_call: TRBJ1-3
clone_size: medium-sized
v_call: TRBV7-2
d_call: .
cdr3_aa: CASSQQGFGNTIYF
cdr3_nt: TGTGCCAGCAGCCAACAGGGATTTGGAAACACCATATATTTT

j_call: TRBJ1-2
clone_size: .
v_call: TRBV15
d_call: .
cdr3_aa: CATSRDGRGYGYTF
cdr3_nt: TGTGCCACCAGCAGAGATGGCAGGGGCTATGGCTACACCTTC

j_call: TRBJ1-5
clone_size: few
v_call: TRBV19
d_call: .
cdr3_aa: CASSGDSLAQPQHF
cdr3_nt: TGTGCCAGTAGCGGGGACTCCCTAGCACAGCCCCAGCATTTT

j_call: TRBJ2-7
clone_size: .
v_call: TRBV14
d_call: .
cdr3_aa: CASSPSSYEQYF
cdr3_nt: TGTGCCAGCAGCCCGAGCTCCTATGAGCAGTACTTC